The next 20 T cell receptor beta chains were all read from a single sample in a study of blood T cell repertoires in COVID-19 (dated by TCRdb to the early 2020s). The library relied on the immunoSEQ multiplex PCR assay. TCRdb retrieved this table from immuneACCESS and kept in-frame rearrangements only. Not all clones are present; in checked studies, unresolved V genes account for under half, and no reason is known for the remainder. For this sample there are about 380,000 clones; 90% appear just once. About 6.5% of the sample belongs to the ten largest clones. Sequencing was done on a sample of peripheral blood. Receptors were obtained from a man aged 18 to 29 with active or convalescent COVID-19.

J is TRBJ2-3 and V is TRBV18; D possibly corresponds to TRBD1 (6 bases). Trimming removed 5 bases at V and 2 bases at J, with 14 bases between. The germline V gene encodes CDR1 KGHSH and CDR2 LQKENI. The CDR3 spans 15 residues. CDR3 sequence reads: CASSLGQLVTDTQYF. In nucleotides, the CDR3 is TGTGCCAGCTCATTGGGACAACTAGTCACAGATACGCAGTATTTT.

The chain employs TRBV6-5 and TRBJ2-7; D possibly corresponds to TRBD2 (6 bases). CDR1 MNHEY and CDR2 SVGAGI come from the germline V gene. V was clipped by 6 bases and J by 3 bases, with 18 bases between them. The CDR3 extends over 15 amino acids. The chain's CDR3 is CASRFFGGNSYEQYF. The CDR3 bases are TGTGCCAGCAGATTCTTTGGGGGGAACAGCTACGAGCAGTACTTC.

The V call is TRBV28, the J call TRBJ2-3; TRBD1 aligns across 7 bases. The CDR3 contains 13 residues. V was clipped by 4 bases and J by 6 bases; unmatched bases: 4. Germline assignment: CDR1 MDHEN and CDR2 SYDVKM. The CDR3 protein is CASSSLTGDTQYF. For the CDR3, the DNA is TGTGCCAGCAGTTCCTTGACAGGGGATACGCAGTATTTT.

The V gene is TRBV4-1, the J gene TRBJ2-2; TRBD2 agrees at 9 bases. Germline V gene sequence: CDR1 MGHRA, CDR2 YSYEKL. The V segment lost 7 bases and the J segment 4 bases; nucleotides outside the gene matches: 7. The CDR3 extends over 15 amino acids. The CDR3 spells CASTSSGTGTGELFF. The CDR3 region has the DNA TGCGCCAGCACCTCTAGCGGGACGGGCACCGGGGAGCTGTTTTTT.

The chain employs TRBV9 and TRBJ1-4; TRBD1 might be the D (6 bases). Germline CDR1 SGDLS, CDR2 YYNGEE. This CDR3 is 16 amino acids long. The V end lost 4 bases, the J end lost 4 bases, and 17 bases lay between the germline ends. CDR3 bases: TGTGCCAGCAGCCGAAGGGGGGGGGCAGGTAATGAAAAACTGTTTTTT. Translating it yields CASSRRGGAGNEKLFF.

The chain joins TRBV7-9 to TRBJ2-7; D is perhaps TRBD1 (6 bases). The CDR3 is 14 residues long. Germline lookup yields CDR1 SEHNR and CDR2 FQNEAQ (reference sequence). V was shortened by 1 base and J by 4 bases, with 11 bases between the two germline ends. This CDR3 is CASSLDRDEYEQYF. DNA of the CDR3: TGTGCCAGCAGCTTAGACAGGGACGAGTACGAGCAGTACTTC.

The chain combines TRBV10-1 with TRBJ1-1; 7 positions match TRBD1. V dropped 7 bases and J dropped 1; count of bases not matched to a gene: 6. The germline V gene encodes CDR1 WNHNN and CDR2 SYGVQD (reference sequence). The CDR3 contains 14 residues. CDR3 sequence (DNA): TGCGCCAGCAAAAGAACAGGGGAGAACACTGAAGCTTTCTTT. This translates into CASKRTGENTEAFF.

The chain uses TRBV28 and TRBJ1-3; D possibly corresponds to TRBD1 (6 bases). With 6 bases removed from V and 2 bases from J, the gap between germline ends came to 14 bases. The CDR3 extends over 15 amino acids. Germline V lookup: CDR1 MDHEN, CDR2 SYDVKM. The CDR3 is CASRQQGAAGNTIYF. The CDR3 bases are TGTGCCAGCAGGCAACAGGGTGCGGCTGGAAACACCATATATTTT. The full variable domain, its missing parts supplied by reference TRBV28 and TRBJ1-3, is DVKVTQSSRYLVKRTGEKVFLECVQDMDHENMFWYRQDPGLGLRLIYFSYDVKMKEKGDIPEGYSVSREKKERFSLILESASTNQTSMYLCASRQQGAAGNTIYFGEGSWLTVV.

The rearrangement joins TRBV18 to TRBJ2-3; no clear D gene. Germline loops: CDR1 KGHSH, CDR2 LQKENI. Trimming removed 4 bases from V and 4 bases from J, with 9 bases in between. This CDR3 comprises 13 residues. CDR3 amino acids: CASSLGSPDTQYF. The CDR3 DNA reads as TGTGCCAGCTCACTTGGTAGCCCAGATACGCAGTATTTT.

The J gene is TRBJ2-7, the V gene TRBV7-2, with TRBD2 matching over 7 bases. V shed 6 bases, J shed 4 bases, and the junction held 6 bases outside the gene matches. The CDR3 spans 13 residues. Germline values: CDR1 SGHTA, CDR2 FQGNSA. CDR3 DNA: TGTGCCAGCAGGACGGCCGGGAGGTACGAGCAGTACTTC. Its protein product is CASRTAGRYEQYF. Full variable domain (outside the CDR3, taken from reference TRBV7-2 and TRBJ2-7): GAGVSQSPSNKVTEKGKDVELRCDPISGHTALYWYRQSLGQGLEFLIYFQGNSAPDKSGLPSDRFSAERTGGSVSTLTIQRTQQEDSAVYLCASRTAGRYEQYFGPGTRLTVT.

The rearrangement uses TRBV4-1 and TRBJ1-2, with 10 positions matching TRBD1. Germline CDR1 MGHRA, CDR2 YSYEKL. The junction had 6 bases not matched to a gene; V was cut back by 4 bases and J by 4 bases. This CDR3 contains 15 residues. CDR3 in amino acids: CASSLGTGDFYGYTF. Here the CDR3 DNA reads TGCGCCAGCAGCCTAGGGACAGGGGATTTCTATGGCTACACCTTC.

The rearrangement links TRBV5-4 to TRBJ2-2; the D gene is possibly TRBD1 (6 bases). V shed 10 bases and J shed 1 base, with 11 bases lying between them. CDR3 size: 13 residues. Per germline, CDR1 SGHNT and CDR2 YYREEE (reference sequence). CDR3 loop: CAGNRENTGELFF. In nucleotides, the CDR3 is TGTGCCGGGAACAGGGAGAACACCGGGGAGCTGTTTTTT.

In nucleotides, the CDR3 is TGTGCCAGCAGTTTGGACAGCCGGCCTGGAAACACCATATATTTT. It specifies CASSLDSRPGNTIYF. The rearrangement joins TRBV6-5 to TRBJ1-3; weak D call: TRBD1 (6 bases). The germline V gene has CDR1 MNHEY and CDR2 SVGAGI. V lost 4 bases and J lost 2, with 12 bases in between. This CDR3 comprises 15 residues.

The chain joins TRBV15 to TRBJ2-1; 8 bases match TRBD2. Germline V gene sequence: CDR1 LNHNV, CDR2 YYDKDF (reference sequence). This CDR3 is 18 amino acids long. V gave up 4 bases and J gave up 1 base; unmatched junction bases: 12. The CDR3 sequence is CATSIGAGGPFSYNEQFF. The CDR3 DNA is TGTGCCACCAGCATCGGGGCGGGGGGTCCGTTTTCCTACAATGAGCAGTTCTTC.

V and J are TRBV12-3 or TRBV12-4 and TRBJ2-3, with D hard to call. The V end lost 8 bases, the J end lost 3 bases, and 9 bases lay between the germline ends. This CDR3 region has 12 residues. This chain's CDR3 is CASSQATDTQYF. The CDR3 bases are TGTGCCAGCTCCCAGGCAACAGATACGCAGTATTTT.

The chain uses TRBV7-2 and TRBJ1-1; D call uncertain. The germline V gene has CDR1 SGHTA and CDR2 FQGNSA. The CDR3 is 13 amino acids. V lost 4 bases, J lost 4 bases, and 10 bases lay in between. CDR3 residues: CASSSQYSTEAFF. CDR3 sequence (DNA): TGTGCCAGCAGCTCGCAGTATTCCACTGAAGCTTTCTTT.

The V gene is TRBV6-2 or TRBV6-3, the J gene TRBJ2-7; no definite D call. The CDR3 sequence is 13 residues long. Germline CDR1 MNHEY, CDR2 SVGEGT. V lost 5 bases, J lost 5 bases, and 13 bases lay in between. CDR3 nucleotide sequence: TGTGCCAGCAGTCAATCCACTACCCACGAGCAGTACTTC. Its translation: CASSQSTTHEQYF.

The CDR3 region has the DNA TGTGCCAGCGGGGTAGCGGGGGCGACCTACGAGCAGTACTTC. Amino acids: CASGVAGATYEQYF. The chain links TRBV11-2 to TRBJ2-7, with 9 bases that match TRBD2. The CDR3 is made up of 14 amino acids. Germline CDR1 reads SGHAT; CDR2 reads FQNNGV. V shed 8 bases, J shed 2 bases, and the junction held 7 bases outside the gene matches.

The chain is built from TRBV27 and TRBJ2-1; 7 positions match TRBD2. Germline V gives CDR1 MNHEY, CDR2 SMNVEV (reference sequence). V lost 5 bases and J lost 4; bases outside the gene matches: 11. This CDR3 comprises 16 residues. The DNA of the CDR3 is TGTGCCAGCAGTCCCCGGGGAGGGACCGCTTACAATGAGCAGTTCTTC. As protein: CASSPRGGTAYNEQFF.

This clone has more than one count but fewer than ten. The gene calls are TRBV2 and TRBJ1-2; maybe TRBD1 (5 bases). Trimming removed 3 bases from V and 4 bases from J, with 15 bases in between. Germline values: CDR1 SNHLY, CDR2 FYNNEI. The CDR3 covers 15 residues. The CDR3 nucleotides are TGTGCCAGCAGTGATTCTAATCAGGGTCCCTATGGCTACACCTTC. It encodes CASSDSNQGPYGYTF.